This T cell receptor (beta chain) came from a study of early T cells in non-severe SARS-CoV-2 infection. Study context: Alpha and beta chains were unpaired, from unsorted whole-blood bulk RNA.

Per germline, CDR1 SEHNR and CDR2 FQNEAQ (reference sequence). This CDR3 has 14 residues. Trimming cost V 1 base and J 1 base, with 7 bases left between them. This clonotype was seen ten or more times. TCRdb analysed the 5' RACE reads with MiXCR anew, one entry per CDR3 protein. The sample includes roughly 42,000 distinct CDR3 sequences, approximately 12% of them seen just once. V gene TRBV7-9 combines with J gene TRBJ2-5; maybe TRBD2 (5 bases). Sequenced sample: whole blood. The TCR originated in an adult who was a healthcare worker with PCR-confirmed SARS-CoV-2 infection or an uninfected control (not recorded which). The DNA for the CDR3 is TGTGCCAGCAGCTTAGGCGGAGGCCAAGAGACCCAGTACTTC. This codes for CASSLGGGQETQYF. The whole variable domain, remainder taken from reference TRBV7-9 and TRBJ2-5, is DTGVSQNPRHKITKRGQNVTFRCDPISEHNRLYWYRQTLGQGPEFLTYFQNEAQLEKSRLLSDRFSAERPKGSFSTLEIQRTEQGDSAMYLCASSLGGGQETQYFGPGTRLLVL.